The clone carrying this T cell receptor beta chain was seen a few times. Trimming took off 3 bases at V and 4 bases at J, with 13 bases between the two ends. The CDR3 is 15 amino acids. Germline loops: CDR1 MNHNS, CDR2 SASEGT. The data belong to a study of human T cells and chemical hapten exposure. Overall study: TCR yields per sample varied mostly from small pooled library volume differences.

Regarding time point: patch test 3, about 24 weeks after DPC sensitization. Treatment noted: therapeutic diphenylcyclopropenone sensitization with weekly scalp DPC. TCRdb analysed the RACE reads with MiXCR anew, one entry per CDR3 protein. The repertoire includes about 82,000 distinct CDR3 sequences, over 10% of them detected once, and around 5.8% sits in the top ten. The source of this sequence is a woman aged 45 to 65 with alopecia areata. Some clones in this sample may be carry-over from other donors' samples. The source was whole blood, collected in connection with sensitization to the hapten diphenylcyclopropenone (DPC). J is TRBJ1-3 and V is TRBV6-1; TRBD1 is a possible D gene (6 bases). The CDR3 region is CASSDSGAGGNTIYF. CDR3 DNA: TGTGCCAGCAGTGATTCAGGGGCGGGAGGAAACACCATATATTTT.